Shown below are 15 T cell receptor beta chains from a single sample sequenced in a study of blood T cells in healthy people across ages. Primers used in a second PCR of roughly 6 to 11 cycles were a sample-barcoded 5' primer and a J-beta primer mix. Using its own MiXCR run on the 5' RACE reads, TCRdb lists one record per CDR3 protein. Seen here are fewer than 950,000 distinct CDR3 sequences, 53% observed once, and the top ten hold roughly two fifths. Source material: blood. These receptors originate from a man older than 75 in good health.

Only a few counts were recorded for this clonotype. The CDR3 nucleotides read TGTGCCAGCAGTTGGGGAGGGAACACTGAAGCTTTCTTT. Translation: CASSWGGNTEAFF. The chain employs TRBV6-1 and TRBJ1-1; D not certain. In germline, CDR1 is MNHNS, CDR2 SASEGT. Trimming pared 5 bases from V and 1 base from J, leaving 8 bases between. The CDR3 has 13 residues.

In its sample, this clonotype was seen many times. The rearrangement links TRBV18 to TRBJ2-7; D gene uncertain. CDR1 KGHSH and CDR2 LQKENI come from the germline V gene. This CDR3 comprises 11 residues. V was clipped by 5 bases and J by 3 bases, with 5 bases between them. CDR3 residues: CASSFDYEQYF. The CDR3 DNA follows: TGTGCCAGCTCATTTGACTACGAGCAGTACTTC.

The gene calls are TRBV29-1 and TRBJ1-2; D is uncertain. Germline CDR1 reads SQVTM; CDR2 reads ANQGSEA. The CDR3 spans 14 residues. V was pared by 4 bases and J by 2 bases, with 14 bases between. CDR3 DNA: TGCAGCGTTGTTCGGCCCACGGGCAACTATGGCTACACCTTC. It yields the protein CSVVRPTGNYGYTF.

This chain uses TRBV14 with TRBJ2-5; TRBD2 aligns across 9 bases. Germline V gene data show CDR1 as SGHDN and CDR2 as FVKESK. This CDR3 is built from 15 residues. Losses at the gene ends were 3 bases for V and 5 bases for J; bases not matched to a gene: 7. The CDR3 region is CASSQRAGGLETQYF. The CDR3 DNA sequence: TGTGCCAGCAGCCAGAGAGCGGGAGGTCTGGAGACCCAGTACTTC.

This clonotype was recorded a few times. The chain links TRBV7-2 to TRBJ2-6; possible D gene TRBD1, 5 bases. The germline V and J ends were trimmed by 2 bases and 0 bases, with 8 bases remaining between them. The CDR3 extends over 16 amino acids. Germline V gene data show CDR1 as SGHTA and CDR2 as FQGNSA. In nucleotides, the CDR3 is TGTGCCAGCAGCTTAAATAGGGGCTCTGGGGCCAACGTCCTGACTTTC. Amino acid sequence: CASSLNRGSGANVLTF.

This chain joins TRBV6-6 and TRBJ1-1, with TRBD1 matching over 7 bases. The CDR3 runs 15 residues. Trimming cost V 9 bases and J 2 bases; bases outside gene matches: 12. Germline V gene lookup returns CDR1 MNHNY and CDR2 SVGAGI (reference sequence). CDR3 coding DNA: TGTGCCAGTAGGGGTTCCGGGACAGCTAACACTGAAGCTTTCTTT. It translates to CASRGSGTANTEAFF.

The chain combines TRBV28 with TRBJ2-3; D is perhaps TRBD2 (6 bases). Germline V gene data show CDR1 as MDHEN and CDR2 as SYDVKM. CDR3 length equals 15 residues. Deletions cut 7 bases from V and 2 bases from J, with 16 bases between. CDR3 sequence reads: CASTPSSDPTDTQYF. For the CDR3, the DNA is TGTGCCAGCACCCCCTCTAGCGACCCCACAGATACGCAGTATTTT.

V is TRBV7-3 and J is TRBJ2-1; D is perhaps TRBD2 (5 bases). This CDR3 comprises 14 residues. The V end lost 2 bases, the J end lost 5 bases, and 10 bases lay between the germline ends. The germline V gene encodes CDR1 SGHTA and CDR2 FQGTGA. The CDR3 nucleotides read TGTGCCAGCAGCTTAGGGCGGGCTAACAATGAGCAGTTCTTC. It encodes CASSLGRANNEQFF.

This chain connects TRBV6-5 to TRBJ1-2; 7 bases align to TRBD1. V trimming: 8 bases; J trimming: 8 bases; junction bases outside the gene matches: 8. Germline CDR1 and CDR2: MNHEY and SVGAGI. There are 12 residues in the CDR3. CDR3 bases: TGTGCCAGCCGAGGACAGGAAGTAGGCTACACCTTC. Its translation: CASRGQEVGYTF.

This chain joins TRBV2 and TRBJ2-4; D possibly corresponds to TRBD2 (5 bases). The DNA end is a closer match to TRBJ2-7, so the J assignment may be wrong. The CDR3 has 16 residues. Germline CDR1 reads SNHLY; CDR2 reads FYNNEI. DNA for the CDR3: TGTGCCAGCAGAGGGCGAACCGGGATCTCTTGGGACGAGCAGTACTTC. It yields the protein CASRGRTGISWDEQYF.

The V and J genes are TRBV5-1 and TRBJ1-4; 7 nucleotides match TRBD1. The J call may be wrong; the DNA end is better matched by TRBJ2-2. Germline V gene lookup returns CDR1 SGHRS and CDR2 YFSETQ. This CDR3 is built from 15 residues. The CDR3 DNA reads TGCGCCAGCAGCCCCCACAGGGGCGACACCGGGGAGCTGTTTTTT. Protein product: CASSPHRGDTGELFF.

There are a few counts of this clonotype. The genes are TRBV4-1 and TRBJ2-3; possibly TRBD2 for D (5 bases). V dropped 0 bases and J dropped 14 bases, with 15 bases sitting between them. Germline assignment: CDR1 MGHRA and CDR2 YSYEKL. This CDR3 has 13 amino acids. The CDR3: CASSQDLPGYAYF. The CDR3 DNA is TGCGCCAGCAGCCAAGATCTACCGGGATACGCGTATTTT.

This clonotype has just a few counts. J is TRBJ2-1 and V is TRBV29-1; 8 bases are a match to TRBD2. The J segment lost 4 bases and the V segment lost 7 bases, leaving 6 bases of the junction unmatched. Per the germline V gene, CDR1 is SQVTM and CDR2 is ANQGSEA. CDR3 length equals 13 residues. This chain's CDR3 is CSAGTSRYNEQFF. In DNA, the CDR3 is TGCAGCGCCGGGACTAGTAGGTACAATGAGCAGTTCTTC.

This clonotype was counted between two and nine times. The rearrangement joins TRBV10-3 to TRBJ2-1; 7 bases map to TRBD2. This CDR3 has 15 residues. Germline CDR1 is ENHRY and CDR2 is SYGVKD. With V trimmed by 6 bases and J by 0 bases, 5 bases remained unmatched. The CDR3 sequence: CAIRKRGSSYNEQFF. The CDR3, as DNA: TGTGCCATCAGAAAGCGGGGAAGCTCCTACAATGAGCAGTTCTTC.

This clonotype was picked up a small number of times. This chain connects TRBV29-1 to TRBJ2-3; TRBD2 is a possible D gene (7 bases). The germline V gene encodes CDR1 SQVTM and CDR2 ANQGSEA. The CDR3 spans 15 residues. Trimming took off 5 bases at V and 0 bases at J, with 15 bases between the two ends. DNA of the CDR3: TGCAGCGTTAAACGGGGGGCGCTTAGCACAGATACGCAGTATTTT. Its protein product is CSVKRGALSTDTQYF.